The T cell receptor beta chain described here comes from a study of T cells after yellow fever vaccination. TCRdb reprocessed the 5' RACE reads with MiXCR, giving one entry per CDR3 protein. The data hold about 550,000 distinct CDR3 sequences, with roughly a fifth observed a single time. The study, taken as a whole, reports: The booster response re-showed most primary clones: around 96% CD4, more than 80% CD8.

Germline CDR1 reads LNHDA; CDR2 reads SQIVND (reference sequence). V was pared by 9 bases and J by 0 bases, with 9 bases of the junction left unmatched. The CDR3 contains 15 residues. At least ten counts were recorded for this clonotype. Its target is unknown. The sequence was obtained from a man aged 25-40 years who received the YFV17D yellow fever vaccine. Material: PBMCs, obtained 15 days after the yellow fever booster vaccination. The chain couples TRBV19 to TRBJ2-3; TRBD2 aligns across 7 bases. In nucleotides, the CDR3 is TGTGCCAGCAGCCCCGGGACTACTAGCACAGATACGCAGTATTTT. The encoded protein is CASSPGTTSTDTQYF.